The 20 T cell receptor beta chains below come from one sample, sequenced in a study of CD8 T cells in Susac syndrome. An input of about 0.45 to 1 ug of RNA was subjected to reverse transcription using random hexamers. In TCRdb, the immunoSEQ multiplex PCR reads were re-called with MiXCR into one record per CDR3 protein. The sample lists some 130,000 distinct CDR3 sequences; under 95% were seen once. Specimen: CD8+ T cells from PBMCs. The origin of the receptors is a human donor with multiple sclerosis.

The J gene is TRBJ2-7, the V gene TRBV14; no definite D call. This CDR3 has 13 residues. The germline V gene has CDR1 SGHDN and CDR2 FVKESK. The V and J ends lost 2 bases and 0 bases respectively, with 5 bases between them. CDR3 amino acids: CASSQINSYEQYF. The DNA of the CDR3 is TGTGCCAGCAGCCAAATCAACTCCTACGAGCAGTACTTC.

The rearrangement joins TRBV3-1 to TRBJ1-1; D unclear. Germline V CDR1 and CDR2: LGHDT, YNNKEL (reference sequence). V lost 4 bases and J lost 6, with 18 bases in between. This CDR3 is built from 15 residues. CDR3 sequence: CASSPIDAVLAEAFF. Written as DNA, the CDR3 is TGTGCCAGCAGCCCGATAGACGCCGTCCTCGCTGAAGCTTTCTTT.

This clonotype occurred a few times. The rearrangement uses TRBV6-1 and TRBJ2-7, with no clear D. The V end lost 2 bases, the J end lost 4 bases, and 6 bases lay between the germline ends. From germline, CDR1 is MNHNS and CDR2 SASEGT. This CDR3 region has 12 residues. The chain's CDR3 is CASSEIGYEQYF. The CDR3 bases are TGTGCCAGCAGTGAAATAGGTTACGAGCAGTACTTC.

The chain has TRBV25-1 and TRBJ2-1, with unresolved D. The CDR3 consists of 10 residues. Trimming removed 3 bases from V and 10 bases from J, with 4 bases in between. The germline V gene encodes CDR1 MGHDK and CDR2 SYGVNS. CDR3 amino acids: CASSDVEQFF. CDR3 DNA sequence: TGTGCCAGCAGTGACGTGGAGCAGTTCTTC. The complete variable domain, with remaining parts taken from reference TRBV25-1 and TRBJ2-1, reads EADIYQTPRYLVIGTGKKITLECSQTMGHDKMYWYQQDPGMELHLIHYSYGVNSTEKGDLSSESTVSRIRTEHFPLTLESARPSHTSQYLCASSDVEQFFGPGTRLTVL.

The gene calls are TRBV30 and TRBJ1-1; weak D call: TRBD1 (6 bases). This CDR3 has 16 residues. The germline CDR1 and CDR2 sequences are GTSNPN and SVGIG (reference sequence). The V and J ends lost 2 bases and 4 bases respectively, with 20 bases between them. The CDR3 sequence is CAWSMGGEVLATEAFF. CDR3 coding DNA: TGTGCCTGGAGTATGGGGGGCGAGGTGCTGGCCACTGAAGCTTTCTTT.

The chain couples TRBV7-9 to TRBJ2-7; D is possibly TRBD1 (7 bases). This CDR3 has 15 residues. The V gene's germline CDR1 is SEHNR and CDR2 FQNEAQ (reference sequence). Trimming took off 0 bases at V and 1 base at J, with 10 bases between the two ends. CDR3 residues: CASSLAQGRSYEQYF. In nucleotides, the CDR3 is TGTGCCAGCAGCTTAGCACAGGGGAGGTCCTACGAGCAGTACTTC.

The chain combines TRBV27 with TRBJ2-7; D call uncertain. Germline CDR1 and CDR2: MNHEY and SMNVEV (reference sequence). The CDR3 sequence is 13 residues long. Trimming shortened V by 0 bases and J by 0 bases, and 3 bases separated the two germline ends. The CDR3 here is CASSLSASYEQYF. DNA of the CDR3: TGTGCCAGCAGTTTATCGGCCTCCTACGAGCAGTACTTC.

This clonotype has only one observation. The rearrangement uses TRBV3-1 and TRBJ1-4, with D possibly TRBD1 on 5 matching bases. V was cut by 4 bases and J by 3 bases, with 9 bases left in between. Per the germline V gene, CDR1 is LGHDT and CDR2 is YNNKEL (reference sequence). The CDR3 runs 14 residues. The CDR3 DNA reads as TGTGCCAGCAGCCGTAGGGACCCTAATGAAAAACTGTTTTTT. Its protein product is CASSRRDPNEKLFF.

The V call is TRBV6-5, the J call TRBJ2-5; 8 nucleotides agree with TRBD1. CDR3 length: 12 residues. Germline values: CDR1 MNHEY, CDR2 SVGAGI. The junction had 8 bases not matched to a gene; V was cut back by 4 bases and J by 13 bases. The CDR3 DNA is TGTGCCAGCAGTTCGGACAGGGAGGTTACGTACTTC. This encodes CASSSDREVTYF.

This chain joins TRBV28 and TRBJ1-5; D uncertain. CDR1 and CDR2 (germline): MDHEN, SYDVKM. Trimming cost V 6 bases and J 6 bases, with 9 bases left between them. CDR3 length equals 12 residues. The CDR3 DNA sequence: TGTGCCAGCAGATTTTTGGGTCAGCCCCAGCATTTT. Its protein product is CASRFLGQPQHF.

The chain recombines TRBV12-3 or TRBV12-4 with TRBJ1-2; 9 positions agree with TRBD1. This CDR3 contains 14 residues. V shed 4 bases, J shed 8 bases, and the junction held 8 bases outside the gene matches. CDR3 coding DNA: TGTGCCAGCAGTTCAACCGGACAGGGGCGAGGCTACACCTTC. This codes for CASSSTGQGRGYTF.

The V and J genes are TRBV12-3 or TRBV12-4 and TRBJ2-2; no definite D call. The V end lost 8 bases, the J end lost 7 bases, and 26 bases lay between the germline ends. The length of the CDR3 is 17 residues. The CDR3 DNA reads as TGTGCCAGCTGGGGAACGGTGGGCGGTGGAAGGTACGGGGAGCTGTTTTTT. This translates into CASWGTVGGGRYGELFF.

The chain has TRBV4-2 and TRBJ1-5; a possible D gene is TRBD1 (6 bases). The CDR3 consists of 15 residues. The germline CDR1 and CDR2 sequences are LGHNA and YNFKEQ. The V and J ends lost 0 bases and 7 bases respectively, with 13 bases between them. In DNA, the CDR3 is TGTGCCAGCAGCCAAGAGATGGGGGCTCGGCAGCCCCAGCATTTT. It yields the protein CASSQEMGARQPQHF.

This sequence joins TRBV20-1 and TRBJ1-5, with 10 bases matching TRBD1. The CDR3 contains 14 residues. In germline, CDR1 is DFQATT, CDR2 SNEGSKA (reference sequence). V dropped 6 bases and J dropped 1; count of bases not matched to a gene: 3. CDR3 nucleotide sequence: TGCAGTGCCACGGACAGGGGGAGCAATCAGCCCCAGCATTTT. It specifies CSATDRGSNQPQHF.

The J gene is TRBJ2-1, the V gene TRBV12-3 or TRBV12-4; 7 nucleotides line up with TRBD1. V was pared by 5 bases and J by 9 bases, with 4 bases of the junction left unmatched. There are 12 residues in the CDR3. CDR3: CASSITGVEQFF. Here the CDR3 DNA reads TGTGCCAGCAGTATAACAGGGGTTGAGCAGTTCTTC.

V is TRBV19 and J is TRBJ2-1; no definite D call. V was cut by 7 bases and J by 9 bases, with 16 bases left in between. Germline CDR1 LNHDA, CDR2 SQIVND (reference sequence). The CDR3 runs to 13 residues. For the CDR3, the DNA is TGTGCCAGTAACTTAGGGCTGATGGGTGAGCAGTTCTTC. Protein: CASNLGLMGEQFF.

The chain uses TRBV27 and TRBJ1-3, with TRBD1 as a possible D gene (5 bases). V was trimmed by 5 bases and J by 1 base, leaving 12 bases between them. The V gene's germline CDR1 is MNHEY and CDR2 SMNVEV (reference sequence). The CDR3 consists of 15 residues. CDR3 nucleotides: TGTGCCAGCAGTGTGGACGGGGGTTCTGGAAACACCATATATTTT. Residues: CASSVDGGSGNTIYF.

This clonotype has just one count. The chain employs TRBV4-3 and TRBJ2-2, with 9 nucleotides matching TRBD1. This CDR3 is built from 17 residues. The germline CDR1 and CDR2 sequences are LGHNA and YSLEER. The V segment lost 0 bases and the J segment 4 bases; nucleotides outside the gene matches: 6. This CDR3 is CASSQDLGQGATGELFF. CDR3 DNA: TGCGCCAGCAGCCAAGACTTGGGACAGGGAGCCACCGGGGAGCTGTTTTTT.

This rearrangement joins TRBV5-6 to TRBJ2-5; 7 nucleotides match TRBD2. Trimming took 0 bases from V and 5 from J; bases not matched to a gene: 10. Germline-derived CDR1 and CDR2 are SGHDT and YYEEEE. The CDR3 extends over 16 amino acids. CDR3 DNA sequence: TGTGCCAGCAGCTTGGACGGCGGGAGCTCCGTTGAGACCCAGTACTTC. Protein: CASSLDGGSSVETQYF.

This CDR3 is CASSLNSPSGCYF. The CDR3 DNA follows: TGTGCCAGCAGTTTAAACTCGCCGAGCGGGTGCTACTTC. This chain uses TRBV12-3 or TRBV12-4 with TRBJ2-7, with TRBD2 as a possible D gene (6 bases). V lost 2 bases, J lost 13 bases, and 18 bases lay in between. This CDR3 spans 13 amino acids.